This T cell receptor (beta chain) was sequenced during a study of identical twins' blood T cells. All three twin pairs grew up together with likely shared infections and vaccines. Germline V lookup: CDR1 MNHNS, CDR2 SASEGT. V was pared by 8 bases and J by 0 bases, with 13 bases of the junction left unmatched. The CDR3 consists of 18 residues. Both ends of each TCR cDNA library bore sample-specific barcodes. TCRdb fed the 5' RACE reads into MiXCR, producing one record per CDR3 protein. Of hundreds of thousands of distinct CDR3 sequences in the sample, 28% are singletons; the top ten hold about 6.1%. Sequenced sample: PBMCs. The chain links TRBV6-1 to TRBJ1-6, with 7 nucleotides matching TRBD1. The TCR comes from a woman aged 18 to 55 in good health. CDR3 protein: CASAWDRWENSYNSPLHF. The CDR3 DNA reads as TGTGCCAGCGCGTGGGACAGATGGGAAAACTCCTATAATTCACCCCTCCACTTT.